This T cell receptor beta chain was sequenced for a study of T cell responses to AZD1222 COVID-19 vaccine. Whole-study context: Pooled samples include second doses given at about 4 or 12 weeks.

TCRdb's copy holds only in-frame clones and misses some; the assay was immunoSEQ multiplex PCR. The data hold about 90,000 clones, with 75% to 90% observed a single time. On this clone: Its antigen is not identified.

CDR1 LNHDA and CDR2 SQIVND come from the germline V gene (reference sequence). V lost 7 bases to trimming and J lost 1 base, with 16 bases between them. CDR3 length: 15 residues. Study conclusions and caveats: Recipients of AZD1222 seropositive at baseline numbered only 5 to 7. Donors in the cohort were predominantly white British and more often female, and clonal diversity was possibly underestimated.

V gene TRBV19 combines with J gene TRBJ1-1; D is possibly TRBD1 (5 bases). This clonotype was obtained from an adult in good health. The sample consisted of peripheral blood, taken on day 0 of AZD1222 vaccination. The CDR3 DNA reads TGTGCCAGTACCGCGGTCGGGGGTGGGAACACTGAAGCTTTCTTT. Amino acids: CASTAVGGGNTEAFF.